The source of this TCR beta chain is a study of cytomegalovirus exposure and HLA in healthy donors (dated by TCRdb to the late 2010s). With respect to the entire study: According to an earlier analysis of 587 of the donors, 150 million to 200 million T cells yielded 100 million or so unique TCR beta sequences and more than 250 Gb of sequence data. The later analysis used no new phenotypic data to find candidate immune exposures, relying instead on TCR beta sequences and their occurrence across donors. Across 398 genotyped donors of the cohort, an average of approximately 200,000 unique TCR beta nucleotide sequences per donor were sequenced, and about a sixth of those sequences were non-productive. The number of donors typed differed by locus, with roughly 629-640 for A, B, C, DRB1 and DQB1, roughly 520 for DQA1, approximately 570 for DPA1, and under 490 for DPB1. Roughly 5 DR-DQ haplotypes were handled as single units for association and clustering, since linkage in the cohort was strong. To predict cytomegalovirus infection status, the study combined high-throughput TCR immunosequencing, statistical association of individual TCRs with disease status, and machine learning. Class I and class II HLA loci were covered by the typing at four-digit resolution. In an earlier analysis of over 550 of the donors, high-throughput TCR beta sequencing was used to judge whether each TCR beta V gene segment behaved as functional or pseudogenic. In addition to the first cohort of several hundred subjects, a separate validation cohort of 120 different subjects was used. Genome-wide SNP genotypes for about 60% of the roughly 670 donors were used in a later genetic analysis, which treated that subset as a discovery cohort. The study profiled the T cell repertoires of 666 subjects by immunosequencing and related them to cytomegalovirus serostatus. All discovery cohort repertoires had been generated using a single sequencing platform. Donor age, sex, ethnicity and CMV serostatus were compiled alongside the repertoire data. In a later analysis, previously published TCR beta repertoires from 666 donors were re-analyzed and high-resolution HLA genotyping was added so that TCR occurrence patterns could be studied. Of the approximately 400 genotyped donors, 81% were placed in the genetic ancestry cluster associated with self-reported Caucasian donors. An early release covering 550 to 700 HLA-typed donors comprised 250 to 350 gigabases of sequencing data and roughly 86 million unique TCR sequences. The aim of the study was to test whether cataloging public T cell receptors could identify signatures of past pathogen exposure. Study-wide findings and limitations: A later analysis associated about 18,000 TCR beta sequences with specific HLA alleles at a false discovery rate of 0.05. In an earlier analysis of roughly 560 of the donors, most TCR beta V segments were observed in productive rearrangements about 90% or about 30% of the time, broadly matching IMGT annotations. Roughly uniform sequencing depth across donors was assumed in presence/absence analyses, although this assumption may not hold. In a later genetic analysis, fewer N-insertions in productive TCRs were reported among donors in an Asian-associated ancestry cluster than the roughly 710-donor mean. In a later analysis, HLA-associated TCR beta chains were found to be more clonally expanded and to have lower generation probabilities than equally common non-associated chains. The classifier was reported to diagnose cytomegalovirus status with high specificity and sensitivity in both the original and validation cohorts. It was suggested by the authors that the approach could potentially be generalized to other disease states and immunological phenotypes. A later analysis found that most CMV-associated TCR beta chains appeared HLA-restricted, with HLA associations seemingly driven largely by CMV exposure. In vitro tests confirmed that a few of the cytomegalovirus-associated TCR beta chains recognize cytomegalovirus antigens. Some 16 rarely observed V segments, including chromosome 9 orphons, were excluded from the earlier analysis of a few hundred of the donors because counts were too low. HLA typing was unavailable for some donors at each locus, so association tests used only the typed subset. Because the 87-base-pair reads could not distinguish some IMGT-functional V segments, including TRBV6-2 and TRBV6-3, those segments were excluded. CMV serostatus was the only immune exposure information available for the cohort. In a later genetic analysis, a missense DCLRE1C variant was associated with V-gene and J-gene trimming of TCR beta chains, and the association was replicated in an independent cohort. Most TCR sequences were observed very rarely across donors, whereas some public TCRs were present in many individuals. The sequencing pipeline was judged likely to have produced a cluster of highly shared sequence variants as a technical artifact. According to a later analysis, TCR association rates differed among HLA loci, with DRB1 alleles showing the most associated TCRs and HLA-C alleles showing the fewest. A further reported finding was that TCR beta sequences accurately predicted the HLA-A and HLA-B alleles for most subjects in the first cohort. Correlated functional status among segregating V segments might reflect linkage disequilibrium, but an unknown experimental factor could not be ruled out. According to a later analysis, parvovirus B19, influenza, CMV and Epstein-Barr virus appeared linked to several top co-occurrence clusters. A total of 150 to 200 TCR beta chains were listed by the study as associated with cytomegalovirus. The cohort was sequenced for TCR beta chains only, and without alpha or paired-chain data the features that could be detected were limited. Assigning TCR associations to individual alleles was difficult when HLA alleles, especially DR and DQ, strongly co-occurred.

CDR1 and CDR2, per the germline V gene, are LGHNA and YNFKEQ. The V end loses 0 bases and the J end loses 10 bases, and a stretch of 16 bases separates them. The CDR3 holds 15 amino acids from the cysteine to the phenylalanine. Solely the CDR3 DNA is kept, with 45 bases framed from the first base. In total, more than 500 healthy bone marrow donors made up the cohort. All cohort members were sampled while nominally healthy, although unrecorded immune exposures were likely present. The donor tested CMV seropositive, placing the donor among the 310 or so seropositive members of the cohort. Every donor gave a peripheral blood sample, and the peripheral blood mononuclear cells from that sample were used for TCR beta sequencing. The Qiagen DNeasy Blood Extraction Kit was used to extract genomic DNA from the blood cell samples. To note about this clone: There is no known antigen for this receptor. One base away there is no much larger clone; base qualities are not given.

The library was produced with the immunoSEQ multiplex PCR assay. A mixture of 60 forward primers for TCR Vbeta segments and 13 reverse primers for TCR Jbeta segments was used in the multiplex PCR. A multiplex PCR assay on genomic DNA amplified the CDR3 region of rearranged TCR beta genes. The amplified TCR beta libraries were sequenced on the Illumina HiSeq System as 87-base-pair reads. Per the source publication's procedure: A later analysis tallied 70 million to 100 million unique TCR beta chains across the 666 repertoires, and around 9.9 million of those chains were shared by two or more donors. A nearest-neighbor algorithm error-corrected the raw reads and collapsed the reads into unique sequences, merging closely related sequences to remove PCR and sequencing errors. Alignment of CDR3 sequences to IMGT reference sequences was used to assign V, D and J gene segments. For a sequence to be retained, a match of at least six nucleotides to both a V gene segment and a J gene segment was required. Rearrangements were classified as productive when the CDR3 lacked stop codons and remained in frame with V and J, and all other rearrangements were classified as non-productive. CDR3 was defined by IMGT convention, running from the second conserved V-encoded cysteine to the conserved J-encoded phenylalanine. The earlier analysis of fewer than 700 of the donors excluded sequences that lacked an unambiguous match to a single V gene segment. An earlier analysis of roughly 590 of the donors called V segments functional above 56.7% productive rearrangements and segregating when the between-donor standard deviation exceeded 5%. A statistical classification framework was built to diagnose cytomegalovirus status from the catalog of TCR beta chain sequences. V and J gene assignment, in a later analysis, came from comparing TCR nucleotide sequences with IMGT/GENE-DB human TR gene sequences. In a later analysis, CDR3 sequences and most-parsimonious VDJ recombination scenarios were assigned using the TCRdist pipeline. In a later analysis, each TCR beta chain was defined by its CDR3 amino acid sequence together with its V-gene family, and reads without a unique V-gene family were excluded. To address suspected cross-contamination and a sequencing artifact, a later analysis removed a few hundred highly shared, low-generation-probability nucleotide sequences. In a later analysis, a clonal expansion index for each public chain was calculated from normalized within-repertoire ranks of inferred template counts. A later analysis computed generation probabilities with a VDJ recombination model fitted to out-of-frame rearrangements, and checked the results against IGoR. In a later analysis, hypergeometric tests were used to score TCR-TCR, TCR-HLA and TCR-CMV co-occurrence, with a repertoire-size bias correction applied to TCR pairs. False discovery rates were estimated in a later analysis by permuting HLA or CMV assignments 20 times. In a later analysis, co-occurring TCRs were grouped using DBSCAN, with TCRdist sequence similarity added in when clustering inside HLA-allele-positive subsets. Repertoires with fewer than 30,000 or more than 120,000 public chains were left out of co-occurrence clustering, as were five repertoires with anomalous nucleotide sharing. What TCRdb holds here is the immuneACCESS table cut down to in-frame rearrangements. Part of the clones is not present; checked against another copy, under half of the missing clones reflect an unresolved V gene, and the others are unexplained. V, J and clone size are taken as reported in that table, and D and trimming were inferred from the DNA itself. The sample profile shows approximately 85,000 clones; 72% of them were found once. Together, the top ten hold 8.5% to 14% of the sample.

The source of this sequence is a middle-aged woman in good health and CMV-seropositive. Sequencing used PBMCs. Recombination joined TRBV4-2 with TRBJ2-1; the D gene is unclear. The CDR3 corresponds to CASSQDLRATLEQFF. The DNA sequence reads TGTGCCAGCAGCCAAGATTTGAGAGCGACCCTCGAGCAGTTCTTC.